These 25 T cell receptor beta chains share one sample of origin, sequenced in a study of T cell repertoires and HLA-DP antigens. Sequencing was performed with immunoSEQ multiplex PCR; in TCRdb, only in-frame clones are kept and a portion is missing. The table includes fewer than 95,000 clones, roughly 86% detected once. Their antigens are not known. The sequenced sample consisted of CD4+ T cells from PBMCs. These TCRs come from a man aged 45-65 years in good health and CMV-seronegative.

The V gene is TRBV5-1, the J gene TRBJ2-1; TRBD2 matches at 10 bases. With 4 bases clipped from V and 4 bases from J, the junction kept 5 bases outside the gene matches. Germline lookup yields CDR1 SGHRS and CDR2 YFSETQ. The CDR3 is made up of 15 amino acids. The CDR3 DNA reads TGCGCCAGCAGCCCGTCTAGCGGGGGTTACAATGAGCAGTTCTTC. This gives the protein CASSPSSGGYNEQFF.

The rearrangement links TRBV19 to TRBJ2-6; 9 nucleotides align to TRBD1. The CDR3 is made up of 18 amino acids. Germline V gives CDR1 LNHDA, CDR2 SQIVND (reference sequence). V trimming: 4 bases; J trimming: 2 bases; junction bases outside the gene matches: 9. The chain's CDR3 is CASSTTGTGKAGANVLTF. The CDR3 DNA is TGTGCCAGTAGTACCACCGGGACAGGGAAAGCTGGGGCCAACGTCCTGACTTTC.

The chain is built from TRBV6-5 and TRBJ1-6, with a weak D call TRBD1 (5 bases). The germline gives CDR1 MNHEY, CDR2 SVGAGI. V lost 5 bases and J 7 bases, leaving 15 bases between the germline ends. The CDR3 extends over 15 amino acids. The CDR3 loop is CASSARQSNNSPLHF. The CDR3 bases are TGTGCCAGCAGTGCTCGACAGAGCAACAATTCACCCCTCCACTTT.

V usage is TRBV7-8 and J usage is TRBJ2-3; maybe TRBD2 (7 bases). Trimming took off 4 bases at V and 6 bases at J, with 14 bases between the two ends. The CDR3 has 14 residues. Germline CDR1 and CDR2: SGHVS and FQNEAQ. This CDR3 is CASSSGGLGDTQYF. DNA for the CDR3: TGTGCCAGCAGCTCGGGGGGCCTGGGCGATACGCAGTATTTT. Combining the CDR3 with reference TRBV7-8 and TRBJ2-3 gives the whole variable domain GAGVSQSPRYKVAKRGQDVALRCDPISGHVSLFWYQQALGQGPEFLTYFQNEAQLDKSGLPSDRFFAERPEGSVSTLKIQRTQQEDSAVYLCASSSGGLGDTQYFGPGTRLTVL.

The V call is TRBV7-9, the J call TRBJ2-7, with D possibly being TRBD1 (6 bases). This CDR3 is built from 15 residues. Germline V CDR1 and CDR2: SEHNR, FQNEAQ (reference sequence). Trimming left V 5 bases short and J 0 bases short, with 14 bases between. In DNA, the CDR3 is TGTGCCAGCAGCCAACAGGGTCAGATCTCCTACGAGCAGTACTTC. Its protein is CASSQQGQISYEQYF.

CDR3 region: CASSQGGRELNTEAFF. CDR3 coding DNA: TGCGCCAGCAGCCAAGGTGGGAGGGAATTGAACACTGAAGCTTTCTTT. The chain employs TRBV4-3 and TRBJ1-1; the D is unclear. The V end lost 1 base, the J end lost 0 bases, and 12 bases lay between the germline ends. CDR1 and CDR2 (germline): LGHNA, YSLEER. The CDR3 is 16 residues long.

J is TRBJ1-6 and V is TRBV7-9; TRBD1 might be the D (6 bases). V was pared by 3 bases and J by 4 bases, with 13 bases between. The CDR3 contains 16 residues. Germline CDR1 reads SEHNR; CDR2 reads FQNEAQ (reference sequence). CDR3 in DNA: TGTGCCAGCAGCTTGAGGCAGGGGAATTATAATTCACCCCTCCACTTT. This encodes CASSLRQGNYNSPLHF.

The rearrangement joins TRBV28 to TRBJ2-2, with D perhaps being TRBD1 or TRBD2 (6 bases each). Per the germline V gene, CDR1 is MDHEN and CDR2 is SYDVKM. The CDR3 covers 17 residues. Trimming took off 7 bases at V and 6 bases at J, with 24 bases between the two ends. In nucleotides, the CDR3 is TGTGCCAGCAAACCACCCATAGGAGGGGGTGAGGCCGGGGAGCTGTTTTTT. Protein sequence: CASKPPIGGGEAGELFF.

J is TRBJ2-3 and V is TRBV5-6, with 7 bases identical to TRBD1. Germline CDR1 SGHDT, CDR2 YYEEEE. The CDR3 runs to 14 residues. J was trimmed by 4 bases and V by 1 base; bases with no gene match: 3. The CDR3 DNA is TGTGCCAGCAGCTTGATTCAGGGGGCAGATACGCAGTATTTT. Its protein product is CASSLIQGADTQYF.

V is TRBV28 and J is TRBJ2-1; D tentatively reads TRBD1 or TRBD2 (5 bases each). The V and J ends lost 6 bases and 10 bases respectively, with 16 bases between them. Germline V gene data show CDR1 as MDHEN and CDR2 as SYDVKM. The CDR3 has 13 residues. Here the CDR3 DNA reads TGTGCCAGCAGACTGCCGGGACCGGGGGAGCAGTTCTTC. The encoded protein is CASRLPGPGEQFF.

About this clone itself: A junction boundary mismatches the germline segment, possibly from a read error. The gene calls are TRBV27 and TRBJ2-2, with D possibly matching TRBD2 (5 bases). The CDR3 has 14 amino acids. The germline gives CDR1 MNHEY, CDR2 SMNVEV (reference sequence). Here the CDR3 reads CASRTGRVTGKLFF. For the CDR3, the DNA is TGTGCCAGCCGGACGGGTAGGGTCACCGGGAAGCTGTTTTTT.

The table lists this clone with a count of one. The rearrangement links TRBV7-3 to TRBJ2-3; D remains ambiguous. Germline CDR1 SGHTA, CDR2 FQGTGA. The length of the CDR3 is 13 residues. Trimming took off 0 bases at V and 4 bases at J, with 5 bases between the two ends. CDR3 region: CASSLTASDTQYF. DNA for the CDR3: TGTGCCAGCAGCTTAACGGCCTCAGATACGCAGTATTTT.

The chain is built from TRBV5-1 and TRBJ2-6; no clear D. The V end lost 0 bases, the J end lost 0 bases, and 7 bases lay between the germline ends. This CDR3 spans 16 amino acids. The germline CDR1 and CDR2 sequences are SGHRS and YFSETQ. The CDR3 spells CASSLGVNSGANVLTF. DNA for the CDR3: TGCGCCAGCAGCTTGGGGGTAAACTCTGGGGCCAACGTCCTGACTTTC.

This rearrangement joins TRBV18 to TRBJ1-3; D gene unclear. The CDR3 consists of 17 residues. V was shortened by 2 bases and J by 0 bases, with 14 bases between the two germline ends. Germline CDR1 reads KGHSH; CDR2 reads LQKENI. The CDR3 nucleotides read TGTGCCAGCTCACCAACCACGAGGGTGCTCTCTGGAAACACCATATATTTT. The encoded protein is CASSPTTRVLSGNTIYF.

The chain carries TRBV19 and TRBJ2-6; unclear D gene. Germline V lookup: CDR1 LNHDA, CDR2 SQIVND (reference sequence). The CDR3 runs 15 residues. Between the trimmed V and J ends, which lost 6 bases and 0 bases, there was a span of 9 bases. The CDR3 loop is CASRPKGSGANVLTF. DNA for the CDR3: TGTGCCAGTAGGCCTAAGGGCTCTGGGGCCAACGTCCTGACTTTC.

The V gene is TRBV7-9, the J gene TRBJ2-5, with 8 bases that match TRBD2. J was trimmed by 5 bases and V by 5 bases; bases with no gene match: 10. Germline V gives CDR1 SEHNR, CDR2 FQNEAQ (reference sequence). The CDR3 length is 15 residues. DNA for the CDR3: TGTGCCAGCAGCCCCCGGGGGGAGCGGGGGGAGACCCAGTACTTC. It codes for CASSPRGERGETQYF.

V gene TRBV29-1 combines with J gene TRBJ1-2; D gene unclear. Trimming took 2 bases from V and 4 from J, leaving 5 bases between them. This CDR3 region has 11 residues. Germline values: CDR1 SQVTM, CDR2 ANQGSEA. CDR3: CSVEWGYGYTF. The CDR3, as DNA: TGCAGCGTTGAATGGGGCTATGGCTACACCTTC.

This chain links TRBV6-5 with TRBJ2-6, with a weak D call TRBD2 (6 bases). Trimming stripped 6 bases from V and 3 bases from J, with 9 bases between. The germline gives CDR1 MNHEY, CDR2 SVGAGI. The CDR3 covers 14 residues. The CDR3 DNA follows: TGTGCCAGCAGCCGGCGGGATGGGGCCAACGTCCTGACTTTC. This gives the protein CASSRRDGANVLTF.

The J gene is TRBJ1-5, the V gene TRBV18; D is uncertain. The CDR3 loop spans 14 amino acids. V was shortened by 4 bases and J by 4 bases, with 11 bases between the two germline ends. Germline V lookup: CDR1 KGHSH, CDR2 LQKENI. The chain's CDR3 is CASSLQATNQPQHF. CDR3 DNA sequence: TGTGCCAGCTCACTCCAGGCGACTAATCAGCCCCAGCATTTT.

The chain uses TRBV5-4 and TRBJ1-2; D uncertain. The CDR3 is made up of 12 amino acids. Germline CDR1 and CDR2: SGHNT and YYREEE (reference sequence). V lost 0 bases and J 2 bases, leaving 2 bases between the germline ends. This chain's CDR3 is CASSLANYGYTF. Written as DNA, the CDR3 is TGTGCCAGCAGCTTGGCCAACTATGGCTACACCTTC.

This sequence joins TRBV7-9 and TRBJ1-5; D is unclear. V was trimmed by 1 base and J by 4 bases, leaving 8 bases between them. This CDR3 is 14 amino acids long. Germline values: CDR1 SEHNR, CDR2 FQNEAQ (reference sequence). In DNA, the CDR3 is TGTGCCAGCAGCTTAGGTAGCCGGAATCAGCCCCAGCATTTT. Its translation: CASSLGSRNQPQHF.

The chain couples TRBV5-4 to TRBJ2-3; 10 bases are a match to TRBD2. The junction had 9 bases not matched to a gene; V was cut back by 9 bases and J by 5 bases. Germline V gene sequence: CDR1 SGHNT, CDR2 YYREEE (reference sequence). The CDR3 has 14 residues. The CDR3 DNA sequence: TGTGCCACCGCACGAGCGGGGGGGCAAGATACGCAGTATTTT. This sequence encodes CATARAGGQDTQYF.

The V gene is TRBV11-1, the J gene TRBJ2-4; 11 bases line up with TRBD2. Germline assignment: CDR1 SGHAT and CDR2 FQDESV (reference sequence). V shed 1 base and J 1 base; nucleotides not matched to a gene: 9. The CDR3 is 19 residues long. The CDR3 sequence is CASSLELAGAGRAKNIQYF. The CDR3 DNA reads as TGTGCCAGCAGCTTAGAACTAGCGGGGGCCGGACGTGCCAAAAACATTCAGTACTTC.

The chain links TRBV9 to TRBJ1-3, with 10 bases identical to TRBD1. The V gene's germline CDR1 is SGDLS and CDR2 YYNGEE. This CDR3 spans 16 amino acids. V shed 4 bases, J shed 4 bases, and the junction held 8 bases outside the gene matches. The CDR3 DNA reads as TGTGCCAGCAGCCTCGCTGGGGACAGGGGAGGAAACACCATATATTTT. Its translation: CASSLAGDRGGNTIYF.

J is TRBJ2-2 and V is TRBV12-5; D is unclear. V lost 2 bases, J lost 7 bases, and 5 bases lay in between. The germline V gene encodes CDR1 LGHNT and CDR2 FRNRAP. CDR3 size: 12 residues. The CDR3 DNA follows: TGTGCTAGTGGTTTGCGCAGCGGGGAGCTGTTTTTT. It specifies CASGLRSGELFF.